Below are 24 T cell receptor beta chains sequenced from a single sample in a study of identical twins. TCRdb used MiXCR to reprocess the 5' RACE reads, holding one entry per CDR3 protein. The table has hundreds of thousands of distinct CDR3 sequences, around a sixth seen once. Another study also made use of these data, one on T cells expressing NK-cell markers.

Sequencing input: PBMCs. These receptor sequences come from a woman aged 18-29 years in good health.

The DNA for the CDR3 is TGTGCCAGCAGCCCTAGGACTAGCGGGGGGATTCGCACAGATACGCAGTATTTT. It is translated as CASSPRTSGGIRTDTQYF. The chain uses TRBV14 and TRBJ2-3; 14 nucleotides agree with TRBD2. Germline V CDR1 and CDR2: SGHDN, FVKESK. The junction had 7 bases not matched to a gene; V was cut back by 4 bases and J by 1 base. CDR3 length equals 18 residues.

This rearrangement joins TRBV6-1 to TRBJ2-2, with TRBD2 matching 8 bases. V dropped 7 bases and J dropped 6; count of bases not matched to a gene: 10. This CDR3 spans 15 amino acids. Germline V CDR1 and CDR2: MNHNS, SASEGT. CDR3 residues: CASKNTGGEAGELFF. The CDR3 nucleotides read TGTGCCAGCAAAAACACCGGGGGGGAGGCCGGGGAGCTGTTTTTT.

The chain employs TRBV6-1 and TRBJ1-2, with D possibly TRBD1 on 5 matching bases. Between the trimmed V and J ends, which lost 5 bases and 6 bases, there was a span of 13 bases. The CDR3 is 13 amino acids. Germline V gene sequence: CDR1 MNHNS, CDR2 SASEGT. Written as DNA, the CDR3 is TGTGCCAGCAGTCGGGGACGGGAGAATGGCTACACCTTC. Its translation: CASSRGRENGYTF.

The chain is built from TRBV5-1 and TRBJ1-2; TRBD1 aligns across 9 bases. The V and J ends lost 4 bases and 8 bases, in that order; junction bases with no gene match: 12. The V gene's germline CDR1 is SGHRS and CDR2 YFSETQ. CDR3 length: 15 residues. DNA of the CDR3: TGCGCCAGCAGCAGCCAGGGGACAGGGAGCCAGGGCTACACCTTC. This sequence encodes CASSSQGTGSQGYTF.

This clonotype has more than one count but fewer than ten. The chain employs TRBV5-6 and TRBJ2-5; 7 nucleotides line up with TRBD2. CDR1 is SGHDT and CDR2 is YYEEEE in the germline V gene. The V segment lost 1 base and the J segment 7 bases; nucleotides outside the gene matches: 7. This CDR3 spans 14 amino acids. Here the CDR3 reads CASSLPTSEPTQYF. The CDR3 coding sequence is TGTGCCAGCAGCTTGCCCACTAGCGAACCGACCCAGTACTTC.

The chain is built from TRBV30 and TRBJ2-7; no clear D gene. Trimming removed 7 bases at V and 3 bases at J, with 25 bases between. Germline CDR1 and CDR2: GTSNPN and SVGIG (reference sequence). The CDR3 extends over 16 amino acids. CDR3 coding DNA: TGTGCCTCAGAGTCCCCGAAGACGTCCTCAGGCTACGAGCAGTACTTC. It encodes CASESPKTSSGYEQYF.

The CDR3 sequence: CASSQLSGPGYTF. The CDR3 nucleotides are TGTGCCAGCTCACAGCTATCGGGACCTGGCTACACCTTC. The gene calls are TRBV18 and TRBJ1-2; TRBD1 might be the D (5 bases). Germline V gene lookup returns CDR1 KGHSH and CDR2 LQKENI. The CDR3 loop spans 13 amino acids. Trimming shortened V by 4 bases and J by 7 bases, and 13 bases separated the two germline ends.

This clonotype was seen only a few times. CDR3 DNA sequence: TGTGCCAGCAGCAAACAGGGAGCAAACTATGGCTACACCTTC. Its translation is CASSKQGANYGYTF. The chain recombines TRBV12-3 or TRBV12-4 with TRBJ1-2, with D perhaps matching TRBD1 (6 bases). V was trimmed by 6 bases and J by 2 bases, leaving 13 bases between them. This CDR3 contains 14 residues.

This clonotype was detected a few times. The genes are TRBV9 and TRBJ2-7, with D maybe TRBD2 (6 bases). Trimming stripped 4 bases from V and 6 bases from J, with 14 bases between. Germline V gene sequence: CDR1 SGDLS, CDR2 YYNGEE. The CDR3 loop spans 13 amino acids. Here the CDR3 reads CASSRDSRLEQYF. Written as DNA, the CDR3 is TGTGCCAGCAGCAGGGACTCCAGACTCGAGCAGTACTTC.

The chain couples TRBV7-3 to TRBJ2-1; the match to TRBD2 covers 12 bases. V trimming: 4 bases; J trimming: 9 bases; junction bases outside the gene matches: 7. The CDR3 has 15 amino acids. Germline V lookup: CDR1 SGHTA, CDR2 FQGTGA. CDR3 region: CASSYLAGGDVEQFF. CDR3 bases: TGTGCCAGCAGCTATCTAGCGGGGGGGGACGTTGAGCAGTTCTTC.

The chain carries TRBV7-6 and TRBJ2-2; 8 bases match TRBD1. The CDR3 covers 17 residues. Germline CDR1 and CDR2: SGHVS and FNYEAQ. V dropped 4 bases and J dropped 5; count of bases not matched to a gene: 12. The CDR3 sequence is CASSSPIDRGDTGELFF. The CDR3, as DNA: TGTGCCAGCAGCTCACCAATCGACAGGGGTGATACCGGGGAGCTGTTTTTT.

The rearrangement uses TRBV7-2 and TRBJ2-2; the D is unclear. CDR3 length equals 14 residues. V shed 1 base and J shed 6 bases, with 9 bases lying between them. Germline CDR1 SGHTA, CDR2 FQGNSA. The CDR3 region is CASSLDYGAGELFF. For the CDR3, the DNA is TGTGCCAGCAGCTTAGACTACGGCGCCGGGGAGCTGTTTTTT. The full variable domain, completed using reference TRBV7-2 and TRBJ2-2, is GAGVSQSPSNKVTEKGKDVELRCDPISGHTALYWYRQSLGQGLEFLIYFQGNSAPDKSGLPSDRFSAERTGGSVSTLTIQRTQQEDSAVYLCASSLDYGAGELFFGEGSRLTVL.

This clonotype was observed a handful of times. V gene TRBV20-1 combines with J gene TRBJ2-3; D is uncertain. V dropped 6 bases and J dropped 4 bases, with 11 bases sitting between them. The CDR3 contains 12 residues. The germline CDR1 and CDR2 sequences are DFQATT and SNEGSKA (reference sequence). The CDR3, as DNA: TGCAGTGCCCACTTGGGATCAGATACGCAGTATTTT. It translates to CSAHLGSDTQYF.

At least ten counts were recorded for this clonotype. CDR3 amino acids: CASSQDMIYGYTF. The CDR3 region has the DNA TGTGCCAGCAGCCAGGACATGATCTATGGCTACACCTTC. The chain joins TRBV2 to TRBJ1-2; TRBD1 might be the D (5 bases). This CDR3 contains 13 residues. Trimming shortened V by 6 bases and J by 4 bases, and 12 bases separated the two germline ends. Germline CDR1 and CDR2: SNHLY and FYNNEI.

The chain couples TRBV24-1 to TRBJ2-2, with a tentative D call TRBD2 (6 bases). V was pared by 5 bases and J by 13 bases, with 10 bases between. The CDR3 extends over 11 amino acids. Germline V lookup: CDR1 KGHDR, CDR2 SFDVKD. Written as DNA, the CDR3 is TGTGCCACCAGTGGAGGAGGGACGCTGTTTTTT. Translation: CATSGGGTLFF.

Only a few counts were recorded for this clonotype. The rearrangement uses TRBV11-2 and TRBJ1-5; unclear D gene. V was pared by 5 bases and J by 4 bases, with 9 bases between. The CDR3 totals 13 residues. Germline V gene sequence: CDR1 SGHAT, CDR2 FQNNGV. The chain's CDR3 is CASSHDKNQPQHF. The CDR3, as DNA: TGTGCCAGCAGCCACGACAAAAATCAGCCCCAGCATTTT.

This clonotype occurred once. This chain connects TRBV10-3 to TRBJ2-6; D may be TRBD1 or TRBD2 (5 bases each). Per the germline V gene, CDR1 is ENHRY and CDR2 is SYGVKD. The V and J ends lost 8 bases and 0 bases respectively, with 17 bases between them. The CDR3 length is 17 residues. CDR3 region: CAIGSGRTSSGANVLTF. The CDR3 DNA is TGTGCCATCGGATCGGGACGGACTTCCTCTGGGGCCAACGTCCTGACTTTC.

V usage is TRBV21-1 and J usage is TRBJ2-1; no DNA check was done on the table's D call, TRBD1. TRBV21-1 is a documented pseudogene. The CDR3 is 16 amino acids. The CDR3 sequence: CASSFCGGRRQIKQFF. The CDR3 DNA sequence: TGTGCCAGCAGCTTCTGCGGGGGACGGAGACAAATTAAGCAGTTCTTC.

A few counts support this clonotype. V usage is TRBV11-2 and J usage is TRBJ2-1, with TRBD2 as a possible D gene (6 bases). Germline assignment: CDR1 SGHAT and CDR2 FQNNGV. V shed 6 bases and J shed 8 bases, with 17 bases lying between them. There are 14 residues in the CDR3. The CDR3, as DNA: TGTGCCAGCAGGCTAGGAGGGCCCTGGGATGAGCAGTTCTTC. Amino acids: CASRLGGPWDEQFF.

This chain connects TRBV29-1 to TRBJ1-1; D call uncertain. CDR3 size: 13 residues. The V end lost 4 bases, the J end lost 5 bases, and 14 bases lay between the germline ends. Per germline, CDR1 SQVTM and CDR2 ANQGSEA. The CDR3 nucleotides read TGCAGCGTTGGACGGGTGACGGGGACTGAAGCTTTCTTT. Translated, it gives CSVGRVTGTEAFF.

This clonotype was seen just once. The chain couples TRBV12-3 or TRBV12-4 to TRBJ1-5; D is ambiguous. V lost 8 bases to trimming and J lost 3 bases, with 14 bases between them. The CDR3 is 14 amino acids. This CDR3 reads CASGGGYDNQPQHF. Here the CDR3 DNA reads TGTGCCAGCGGAGGAGGGTATGACAATCAGCCCCAGCATTTT.

This clonotype was detected a few times. The CDR3 loop reads CASSSQAVNYGYTF. For the CDR3, the DNA is TGTGCCAGCAGTTCTCAGGCGGTAAACTATGGCTACACCTTC. The genes are TRBV12-3 or TRBV12-4 and TRBJ1-2; D gene ambiguous. V was clipped by 4 bases and J by 2 bases, with 11 bases between them. The CDR3 runs 14 residues.

This clonotype was recorded many times. The chain employs TRBV5-1 and TRBJ2-1, with D perhaps matching TRBD1 (6 bases). Per germline, CDR1 SGHRS and CDR2 YFSETQ. The CDR3 runs to 13 residues. V lost 0 bases and J lost 15, with 16 bases in between. The CDR3 DNA reads TGCGCCAGCAGCTTGGGCCCCGGACAGCAGGCGTTCTTC. This codes for CASSLGPGQQAFF. The whole variable domain, filled in from reference TRBV5-1 and TRBJ2-1, reads KAGVTQTPRYLIKTRGQQVTLSCSPISGHRSVSWYQQTPGQGLQFLFEYFSETQRNKGNFPGRFSGRQFSNSRSEMNVSTLELGDSALYLCASSLGPGQQAFFGPGTRLTVL.

The chain employs TRBV10-3 and TRBJ2-3, with D unresolved. The CDR3 has 16 amino acids. Germline V gene sequence: CDR1 ENHRY, CDR2 SYGVKD. V dropped 7 bases and J dropped 3 bases, with 20 bases sitting between them. CDR3 loop: CAIKPIGSGGTDTQYF. CDR3 DNA: TGTGCCATCAAACCCATAGGGTCGGGTGGGACAGATACGCAGTATTTT.